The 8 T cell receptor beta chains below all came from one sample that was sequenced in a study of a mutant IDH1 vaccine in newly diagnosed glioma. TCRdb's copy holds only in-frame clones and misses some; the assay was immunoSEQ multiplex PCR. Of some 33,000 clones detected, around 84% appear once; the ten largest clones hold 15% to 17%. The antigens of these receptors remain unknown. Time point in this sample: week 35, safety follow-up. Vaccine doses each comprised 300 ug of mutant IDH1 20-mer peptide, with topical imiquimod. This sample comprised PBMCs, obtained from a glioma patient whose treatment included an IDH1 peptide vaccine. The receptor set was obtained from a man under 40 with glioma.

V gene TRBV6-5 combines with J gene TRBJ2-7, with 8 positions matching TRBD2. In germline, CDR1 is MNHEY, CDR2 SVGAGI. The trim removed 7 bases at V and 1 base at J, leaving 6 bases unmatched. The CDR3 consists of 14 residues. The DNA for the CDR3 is TGTGCCAGCATCGAAACTAGCGGTTCCTACGAGCAGTACTTC. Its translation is CASIETSGSYEQYF.

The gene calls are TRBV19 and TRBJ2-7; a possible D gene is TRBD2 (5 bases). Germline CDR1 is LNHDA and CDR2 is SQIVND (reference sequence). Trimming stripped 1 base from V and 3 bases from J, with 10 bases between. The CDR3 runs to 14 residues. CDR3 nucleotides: TGTGCCAGTAGTATAGGAGCGGCAGACTACGAGCAGTACTTC. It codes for CASSIGAADYEQYF.

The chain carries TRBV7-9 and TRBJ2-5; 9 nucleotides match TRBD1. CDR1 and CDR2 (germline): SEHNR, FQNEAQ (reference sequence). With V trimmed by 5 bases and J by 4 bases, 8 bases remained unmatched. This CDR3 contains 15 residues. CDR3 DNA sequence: TGTGCCAGCAGCAGCGGGACAGGGCACCGAGAGACCCAGTACTTC. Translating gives CASSSGTGHRETQYF.

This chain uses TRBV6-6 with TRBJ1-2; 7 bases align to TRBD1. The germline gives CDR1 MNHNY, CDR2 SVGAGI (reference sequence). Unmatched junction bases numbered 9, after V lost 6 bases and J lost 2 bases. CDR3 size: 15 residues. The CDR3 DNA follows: TGTGCCAGCAGGGTTGACAGGGTGGGGAACTATGGCTACACCTTC. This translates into CASRVDRVGNYGYTF.

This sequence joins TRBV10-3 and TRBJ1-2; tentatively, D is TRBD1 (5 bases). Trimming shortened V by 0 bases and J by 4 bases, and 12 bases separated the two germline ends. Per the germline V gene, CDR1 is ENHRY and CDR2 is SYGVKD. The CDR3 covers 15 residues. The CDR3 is CAISESEGLGYGYTF. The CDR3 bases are TGTGCCATCAGTGAGTCGGAGGGGCTGGGCTATGGCTACACCTTC.

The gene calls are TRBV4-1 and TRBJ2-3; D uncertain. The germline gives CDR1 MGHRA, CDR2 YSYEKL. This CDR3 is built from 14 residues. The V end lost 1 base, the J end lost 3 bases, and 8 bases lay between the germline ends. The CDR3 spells CASSQGRVTDTQYF. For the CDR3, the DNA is TGCGCCAGCAGCCAAGGACGGGTTACAGATACGCAGTATTTT.

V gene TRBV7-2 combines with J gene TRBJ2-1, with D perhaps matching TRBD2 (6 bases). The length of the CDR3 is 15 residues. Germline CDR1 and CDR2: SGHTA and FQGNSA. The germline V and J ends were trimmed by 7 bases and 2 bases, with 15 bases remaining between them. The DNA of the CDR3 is TGTGCCAGCACCCTTCAGCGGGCAGCCTACAATGAGCAGTTCTTC. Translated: CASTLQRAAYNEQFF.

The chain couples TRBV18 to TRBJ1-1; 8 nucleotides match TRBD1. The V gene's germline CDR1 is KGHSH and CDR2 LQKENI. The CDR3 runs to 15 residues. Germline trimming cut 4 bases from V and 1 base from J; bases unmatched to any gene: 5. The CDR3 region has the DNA TGTGCCAGCTCACGCTACGGACAGGGGAACACTGAAGCTTTCTTT. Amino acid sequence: CASSRYGQGNTEAFF.